These 19 T cell receptor beta chains were sequenced from one sample in a study of CD8 T cells in cerebrospinal fluid in Alzheimer's disease. Reanalyzing the 10x single-cell sequencing reads, TCRdb keeps one entry per CDR3 protein, without DNA. The table counts some 960 distinct CDR3 sequences; 15% to 18% lies in the top ten. Sequenced sample: cerebrospinal fluid. These receptors were taken from a human donor in good health.

This clonotype counts as medium-sized by frequency. CDR3 in amino acids: CASTRDRVSGNTIYF. The chain couples TRBV6-5 to TRBJ1-3; TCRdb selects TRBD1, and the lack of DNA leaves this call unchecked. This CDR3 comprises 15 residues. Germline V gene data show CDR1 as MNHEY and CDR2 as SVGAGI.

This clonotype ranks as medium-sized (0.01 to 0.1%) in terms of frequency. The CDR3 protein is CASSLDRAGVGGEQYF. The rearrangement joins TRBV12-3 or TRBV12-4 to TRBJ2-7; TCRdb reports TRBD1, a call that lacks DNA to check it against. CDR3 length: 16 residues.

According to its frequency, this clonotype is medium-sized (0.01 to 0.1%). J is TRBJ2-7 and V is TRBV5-5; the D call of TRBD1 rests on TCRdb alone, since no DNA is present to check it. This CDR3 is 14 amino acids long. Looked up from germline, CDR1 is SGHKS and CDR2 is YYEKEE (reference sequence). CDR3 protein: CASSHSTGGYEQYF. The full variable domain, in which reference TRBV5-5 and TRBJ2-7 provide the parts outside the CDR3, is DAGVTQSPTHLIKTRGQQVTLRCSPISGHKSVSWYQQVLGQGPQFIFQYYEKEERGRGNFPDRFSARQFPNYSSELNVNALLLGDSALYLCASSHSTGGYEQYFGPGTRLTVT.

This clonotype is labeled medium-sized based on frequency. The J gene is TRBJ2-3, the V gene TRBV12-3 or TRBV12-4; the D gene TCRdb calls, TRBD2, cannot be checked with no DNA. CDR3 length equals 15 residues. CDR3: CASSRGGANTDTQYF.

In terms of frequency, this clonotype is medium-sized. The chain has TRBV6-6 and TRBJ2-5; the D call of TRBD1 rests on TCRdb alone, since no DNA is present to check it. The CDR3 runs 13 residues. Germline values: CDR1 MNHNY, CDR2 SVGAGI (reference sequence). The CDR3 sequence: CASRLNRGETQYF.

Judged by frequency, this clonotype is medium-sized (0.01 to 0.1%). The chain recombines TRBV19 with TRBJ2-3; there is no DNA to check the TCRdb D call of TRBD1. CDR1 is LNHDA and CDR2 is SQIVND in the germline V gene (reference sequence). CDR3 size: 14 residues. CDR3 sequence reads: CASNPGGATDTQYF. Complete variable domain (other parts from reference TRBV19 and TRBJ2-3): DGGITQSPKYLFRKEGQNVTLSCEQNLNHDAMYWYRQDPGQGLRLIYYSQIVNDFQKGDIAEGYSVSREKKESFPLTVTSAQKNPTAFYLCASNPGGATDTQYFGPGTRLTVL.

This clonotype is identified as medium-sized from frequency. The V gene is TRBV2, the J gene TRBJ1-5. CDR1 is SNHLY, CDR2 FYNNEI, per germline. This CDR3 has 15 amino acids. The CDR3 spells CASSLDSRRYQPQHF.

Judged by frequency, this clonotype is large. V usage is TRBV12-3 or TRBV12-4 and J usage is TRBJ2-7; there is no DNA to check the TCRdb D call of TRBD2. The CDR3 contains 17 residues. The chain's CDR3 is CASSFCQDWMEGYEQYF.

The rearrangement uses TRBV6-5 and TRBJ1-5. Germline values: CDR1 MNHEY, CDR2 SVGAGI. The CDR3 covers 15 residues. The CDR3 sequence is CASSYQHGSNQPQHF.

This clonotype is medium-sized (0.01 to 0.1%) by frequency. J is TRBJ1-2 and V is TRBV20-1. The CDR3 contains 12 residues. Germline values: CDR1 DFQATT, CDR2 SNEGSKA (reference sequence). The chain's CDR3 is CSASEQGPGYTF.

In terms of frequency, this clonotype is medium-sized. The chain joins TRBV20-1 to TRBJ1-1; the D call of TRBD1 rests on TCRdb alone, since no DNA is present to check it. This CDR3 spans 17 amino acids. Germline values: CDR1 DFQATT, CDR2 SNEGSKA (reference sequence). CDR3 sequence reads: CSASGYGTTFKDTEAFF.

By frequency, this clonotype registers medium-sized. This chain connects TRBV10-3 to TRBJ2-5; TCRdb selects TRBD2, and the lack of DNA leaves this call unchecked. Germline CDR1 ENHRY, CDR2 SYGVKD. The CDR3 is made up of 16 amino acids. The chain's CDR3 is CAISELPSGVGETQYF.

This clonotype is classed as medium-sized by frequency. This chain uses TRBV2 with TRBJ2-3; no DNA is available, so the TRBD2 call from TCRdb remains unchecked. The CDR3 length is 15 residues. Germline CDR1 and CDR2: SNHLY and FYNNEI. The CDR3: CASSLAGGLRDTQYF.

Measured by frequency, this clonotype is medium-sized (0.01 to 0.1%). V usage is TRBV5-5 and J usage is TRBJ1-5. CDR3 length: 14 amino acids. Germline-derived CDR1 and CDR2 are SGHKS and YYEKEE (reference sequence). The CDR3 protein is CASSFGPGNQPQHF.

This clonotype is called medium-sized based on its frequency. V is TRBV4-2 and J is TRBJ2-7; TCRdb calls TRBD2, which cannot be checked without DNA. This CDR3 spans 15 amino acids. The germline V gene has CDR1 LGHNA and CDR2 YNFKEQ. This CDR3 is CASSQETSGAYEQYF.

Measured by frequency, this clonotype is medium-sized. This sequence joins TRBV21-1 and TRBJ1-4. TRBV21-1 is a recognized pseudogene. This CDR3 has 17 residues. The CDR3 spells CASSTGGRFTTNEKLFF.

V gene TRBV10-1 combines with J gene TRBJ1-2. The CDR3 extends over 16 amino acids. Germline V gene sequence: CDR1 WNHNN, CDR2 SYGVQD (reference sequence). This CDR3 is CATTITRGMQNYGYTF.

Considering frequency, this clonotype is medium-sized. The V gene is TRBV3-1, the J gene TRBJ2-1; TCRdb selects TRBD2, and the lack of DNA leaves this call unchecked. This CDR3 region has 17 residues. Germline CDR1 reads LGHDT; CDR2 reads YNNKEL (reference sequence). The CDR3 protein is CASSQVPLAGGINEQFF.

In terms of frequency, this clonotype is medium-sized. This chain uses TRBV7-8 with TRBJ1-3. The CDR3 covers 14 residues. Germline V gene sequence: CDR1 SGHVS, CDR2 FQNEAQ. CDR3 loop: CASSRGGSGNTIYF.